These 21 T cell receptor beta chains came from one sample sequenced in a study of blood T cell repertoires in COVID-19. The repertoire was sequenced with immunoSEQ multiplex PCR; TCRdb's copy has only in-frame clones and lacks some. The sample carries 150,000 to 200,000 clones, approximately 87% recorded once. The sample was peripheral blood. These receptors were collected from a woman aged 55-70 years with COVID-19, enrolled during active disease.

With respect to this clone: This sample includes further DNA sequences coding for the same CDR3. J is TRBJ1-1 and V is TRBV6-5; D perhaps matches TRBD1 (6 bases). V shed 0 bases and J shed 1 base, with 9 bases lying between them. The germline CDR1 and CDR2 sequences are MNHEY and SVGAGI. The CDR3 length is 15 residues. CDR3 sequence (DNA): TGTGCCAGCAGTTACTCTAGGGGGACGAACACTGAAGCTTTCTTT. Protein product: CASSYSRGTNTEAFF.

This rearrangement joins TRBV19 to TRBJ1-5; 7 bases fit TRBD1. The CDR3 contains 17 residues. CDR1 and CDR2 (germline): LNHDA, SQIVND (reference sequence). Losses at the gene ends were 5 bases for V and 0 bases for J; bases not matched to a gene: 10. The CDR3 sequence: CASSSIDRVYSNQPQHF. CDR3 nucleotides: TGTGCCAGTAGTTCCATAGACAGGGTCTATAGCAATCAGCCCCAGCATTTT.

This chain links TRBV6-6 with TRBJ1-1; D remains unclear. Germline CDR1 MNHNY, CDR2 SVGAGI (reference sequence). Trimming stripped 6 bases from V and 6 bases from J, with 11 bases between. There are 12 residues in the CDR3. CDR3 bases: TGTGCCAGCAGCTTAAAAGAGTCTGAAGCTTTCTTT. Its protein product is CASSLKESEAFF.

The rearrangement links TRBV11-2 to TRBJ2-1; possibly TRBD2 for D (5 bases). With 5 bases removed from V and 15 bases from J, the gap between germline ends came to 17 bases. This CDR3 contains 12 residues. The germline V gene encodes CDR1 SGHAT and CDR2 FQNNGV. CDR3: CASSQAGLGGFF. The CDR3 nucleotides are TGTGCCAGCAGCCAGGCGGGTTTAGGTGGGTTCTTC.

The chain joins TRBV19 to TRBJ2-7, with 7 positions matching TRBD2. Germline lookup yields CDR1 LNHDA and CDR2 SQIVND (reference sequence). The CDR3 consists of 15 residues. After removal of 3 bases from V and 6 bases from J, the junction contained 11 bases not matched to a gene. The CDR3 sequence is CASSIRGPPGGEQYF. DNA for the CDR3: TGTGCCAGTAGTATCAGAGGTCCTCCGGGGGGCGAGCAGTACTTC.

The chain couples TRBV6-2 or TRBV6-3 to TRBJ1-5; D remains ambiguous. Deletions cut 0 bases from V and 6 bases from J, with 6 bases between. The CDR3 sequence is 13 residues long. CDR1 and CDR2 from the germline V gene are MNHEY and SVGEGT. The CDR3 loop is CASSYSFGQPQHF. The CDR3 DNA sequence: TGTGCCAGCAGTTACTCGTTCGGTCAGCCCCAGCATTTT.

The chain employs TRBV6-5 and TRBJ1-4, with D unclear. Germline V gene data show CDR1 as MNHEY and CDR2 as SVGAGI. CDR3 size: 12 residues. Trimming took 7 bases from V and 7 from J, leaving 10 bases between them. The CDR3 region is CASTQRGEKLFF. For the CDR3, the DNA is TGTGCCAGCACCCAGCGTGGTGAAAAACTGTTTTTT.

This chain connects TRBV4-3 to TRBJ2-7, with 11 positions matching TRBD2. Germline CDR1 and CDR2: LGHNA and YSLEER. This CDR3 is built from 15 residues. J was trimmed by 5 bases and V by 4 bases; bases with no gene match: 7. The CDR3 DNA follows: TGCGCCAGCAGCCCCCGGACTAGCGGGTGGGACGAGCAGTACTTC. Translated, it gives CASSPRTSGWDEQYF.

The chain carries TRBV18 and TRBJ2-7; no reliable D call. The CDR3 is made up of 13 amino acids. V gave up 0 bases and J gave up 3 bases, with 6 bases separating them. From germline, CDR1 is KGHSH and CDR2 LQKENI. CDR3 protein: CASSPPQDYEQYF. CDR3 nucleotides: TGTGCCAGCTCACCACCGCAGGACTACGAGCAGTACTTC.

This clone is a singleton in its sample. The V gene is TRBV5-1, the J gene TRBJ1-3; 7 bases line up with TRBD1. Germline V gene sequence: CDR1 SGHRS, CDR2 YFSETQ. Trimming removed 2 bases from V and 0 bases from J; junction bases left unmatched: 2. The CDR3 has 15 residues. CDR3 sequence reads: CASSLGDSSGNTIYF. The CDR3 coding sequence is TGCGCCAGCAGCTTAGGGGACAGCTCTGGAAACACCATATATTTT.

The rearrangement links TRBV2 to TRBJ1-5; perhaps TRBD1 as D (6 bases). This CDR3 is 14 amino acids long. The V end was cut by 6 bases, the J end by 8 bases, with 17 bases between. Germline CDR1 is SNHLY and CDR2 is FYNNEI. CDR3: CASRETVGGEPQHF. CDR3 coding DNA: TGTGCCAGCAGGGAGACAGTAGGGGGGGAGCCCCAGCATTTT.

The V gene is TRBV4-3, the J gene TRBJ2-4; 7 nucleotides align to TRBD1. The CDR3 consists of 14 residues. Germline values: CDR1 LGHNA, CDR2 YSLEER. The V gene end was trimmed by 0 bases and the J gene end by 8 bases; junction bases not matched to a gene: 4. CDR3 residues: CASSQEYQGDIQYF. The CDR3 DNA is TGCGCCAGCAGCCAAGAGTATCAGGGGGACATTCAGTACTTC.

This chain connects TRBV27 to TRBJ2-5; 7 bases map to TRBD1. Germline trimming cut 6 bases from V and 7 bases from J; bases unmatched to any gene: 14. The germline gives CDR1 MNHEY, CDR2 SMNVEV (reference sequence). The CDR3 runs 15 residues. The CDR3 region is CASSPSDRQFGTQYF. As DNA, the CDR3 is TGTGCCAGCAGCCCCTCGGACAGGCAATTTGGGACCCAGTACTTC.

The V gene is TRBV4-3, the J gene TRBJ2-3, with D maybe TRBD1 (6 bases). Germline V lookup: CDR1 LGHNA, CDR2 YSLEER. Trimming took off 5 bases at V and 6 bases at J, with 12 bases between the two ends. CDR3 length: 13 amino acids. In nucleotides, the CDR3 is TGCGCCAGCAGCGATCGGGACACCGATACGCAGTATTTT. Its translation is CASSDRDTDTQYF.

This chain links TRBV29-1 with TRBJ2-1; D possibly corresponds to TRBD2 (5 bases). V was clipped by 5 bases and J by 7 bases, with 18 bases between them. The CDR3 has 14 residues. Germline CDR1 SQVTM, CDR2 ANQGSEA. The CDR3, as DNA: TGCAGCGTTTCCCCTTTTAGCGCCCTAAATGAGCAGTTCTTC. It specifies CSVSPFSALNEQFF.

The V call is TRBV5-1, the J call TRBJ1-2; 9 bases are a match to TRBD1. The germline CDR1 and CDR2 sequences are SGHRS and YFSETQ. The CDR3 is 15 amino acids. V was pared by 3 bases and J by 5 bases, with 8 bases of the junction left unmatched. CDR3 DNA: TGCGCCAGCAGCTGGGGGGACAGGGATTGGTATGGCTACACCTTC. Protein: CASSWGDRDWYGYTF.

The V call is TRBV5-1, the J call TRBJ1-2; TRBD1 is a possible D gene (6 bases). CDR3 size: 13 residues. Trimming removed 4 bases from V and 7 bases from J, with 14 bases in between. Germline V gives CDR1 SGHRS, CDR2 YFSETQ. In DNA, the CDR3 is TGCGCCAGCAGCCGAACAGGGTCTGGTGGCTACACCTTC. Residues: CASSRTGSGGYTF.

The CDR3 bases are TGTGCCAGCTCACCCCTACAGGGGAACGAGCAGTACTTC. Protein sequence: CASSPLQGNEQYF. The chain joins TRBV18 to TRBJ2-7; the match to TRBD1 covers 7 bases. V was clipped by 3 bases and J by 5 bases; unmatched bases: 4. The CDR3 covers 13 residues. Germline V lookup: CDR1 KGHSH, CDR2 LQKENI.

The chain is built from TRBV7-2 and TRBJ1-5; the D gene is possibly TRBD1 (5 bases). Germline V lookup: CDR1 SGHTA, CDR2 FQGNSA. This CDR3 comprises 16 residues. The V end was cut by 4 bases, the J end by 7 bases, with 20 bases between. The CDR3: CASSSTSAGSGQPQHF. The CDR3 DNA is TGTGCCAGCAGCTCGACTTCTGCAGGGTCGGGCCAGCCCCAGCATTTT. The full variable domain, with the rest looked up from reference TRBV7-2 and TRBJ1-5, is GAGVSQSPSNKVTEKGKDVELRCDPISGHTALYWYRQSLGQGLEFLIYFQGNSAPDKSGLPSDRFSAERTGGSVSTLTIQRTQQEDSAVYLCASSSTSAGSGQPQHFGDGTRLSIL.

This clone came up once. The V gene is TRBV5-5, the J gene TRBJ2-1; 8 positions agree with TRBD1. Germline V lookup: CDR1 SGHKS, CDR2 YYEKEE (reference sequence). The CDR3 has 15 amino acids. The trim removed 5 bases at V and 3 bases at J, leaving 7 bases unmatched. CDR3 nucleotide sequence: TGTGCCAGCAGTCCCGACAGGGGCGGCTACAATGAGCAGTTCTTC. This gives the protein CASSPDRGGYNEQFF.

The CDR3 spells CASRRLAGGGDTQYF. The CDR3 DNA is TGTGCCAGTAGGCGACTAGCGGGAGGTGGAGATACGCAGTATTTT. The chain employs TRBV19 and TRBJ2-3; 13 bases match TRBD2. CDR3 length: 15 residues. J was trimmed by 5 bases and V by 6 bases; bases with no gene match: 5. The germline V gene encodes CDR1 LNHDA and CDR2 SQIVND (reference sequence). The whole variable domain, filled in from reference TRBV19 and TRBJ2-3, reads DGGITQSPKYLFRKEGQNVTLSCEQNLNHDAMYWYRQDPGQGLRLIYYSQIVNDFQKGDIAEGYSVSREKKESFPLTVTSAQKNPTAFYLCASRRLAGGGDTQYFGPGTRLTVL.